This T cell receptor (beta chain) was captured in a study of monozygotic twins with inflammatory bowel disease. The CDR3 has 12 residues. Per germline, CDR1 DFQATT and CDR2 SNEGSKA (reference sequence). Starting material for each TCR library was around 3,500 ng of total RNA. Using the 5' RACE reads, TCRdb records one entry per CDR3 protein without DNA. Its clone listing holds 200,000 to 250,000 distinct CDR3 sequences. As concerns this clonotype: The antigen is not known.

Overall study findings and caveats: IBD patients share fewer clonotypes with other people than healthy twins do, especially with disease activity.

Sequenced material: blood. This receptor was identified in a human donor with ulcerative colitis or Crohn's disease, or a healthy co-twin of an affected twin (not recorded which). J is TRBJ2-1 and V is TRBV20-1; TCRdb names TRBD2, which stays unverified in the absence of DNA. CDR3 residues: CSTRVAGHEQFF.